These T cell receptor beta chains were read from a single sample in a study of T-cell reconstitution after alpha-beta-depleted transplantation in children. MiXCR was run by TCRdb on the PCR reads, yielding one entry per CDR3 protein. The sample includes just over 350,000 distinct CDR3 sequences, roughly 15% of them seen just once. The source was PBMCs, collected from the stem cell graft. The receptor source for this set is a human donor who donated a stem cell graft to a child with Fanconi anemia. The conserved cysteine and the conserved F or W are not part of the CDR3 here. A D gene is named only where the DNA matches it firmly. Some rows mark clone size as missing; the rest say once, few, many or name a class of expanded clone.

v_call	d_call	j_call	clone_size	cdr3_aa
TRBV11-1	NA	TRBJ2-6	few	ASSTPQGQGTGANVLT
TRBV5-1	TRBD1	TRBJ1-2	NA	ASSHGQAPGYT
TRBV28	NA	TRBJ1-6	few	ASISGNSPLH
TRBV20-1	NA	TRBJ2-5	many	SAIKWGVRETQY
TRBV7-9	NA	TRBJ2-1	NA	ASSPKGEPYNEQF
TRBV20-1	NA	TRBJ1-2	NA	SAQRWGYGYT
TRBV7-2	NA	TRBJ1-1	many	ASSLGVDTEAF
TRBV29-1	NA	TRBJ1-4	NA	SACNTGGDEKLF
TRBV5-1	NA	TRBJ1-1	NA	ASSLRAVGGSTEAF
TRBV7-2	NA	TRBJ2-4	many	ASSLRSGIQY
TRBV7-2	NA	TRBJ2-7	many	ASRDENTYEQY
TRBV5-1	TRBD2	TRBJ2-3	NA	ASSLGATSGVSDTQY
TRBV29-1	NA	TRBJ1-2	NA	STGGGNYGYT
TRBV6-5	NA	TRBJ2-7	few	ASTSGGEQY
TRBV29-1	NA	TRBJ1-1	NA	SVEYIGRRGTEAF
TRBV7-6	TRBD2	TRBJ2-3	NA	ASSSTKGGGTSTDTQY
TRBV5-1	TRBD2	TRBJ2-3	NA	ASSSSGTSWDTQY
TRBV20-1	NA	TRBJ1-5	few	SAGQGNNQPQH
TRBV6-1	NA	TRBJ1-3	few	ASSRTTESGNTIY
TRBV5-1	TRBD1	TRBJ2-1	NA	ASSQGQGANNEQF
TRBV4-2	NA	TRBJ2-1	many	ASSQERIGVEQF
TRBV10-3	NA	TRBJ2-2	many	AISELGSLKHTGELF
TRBV6-1	NA	TRBJ1-6	NA	ASSELRAYSPLH
TRBV7-3	NA	TRBJ2-3	many	ASSLRGVGTDTQY
TRBV20-1	TRBD1	TRBJ2-1	many	SGIRGRSYSEQF
TRBV6-1	TRBD1	TRBJ1-5	many	ASSKTGEQDPQH
TRBV6-2/TRBV6-3	NA	TRBJ1-1	NA	ASSYAEPTNTEAF
TRBV7-9	NA	TRBJ1-1	NA	ASSFTGLSTEAF
TRBV5-1	NA	TRBJ2-1	NA	ASSAGTREQF
TRBV7-9	TRBD2	TRBJ2-3	many	ASYSSGETDTQY
TRBV5-1	NA	TRBJ2-2	many	ASSRSMGELF
TRBV5-5	NA	TRBJ2-5	NA	ASSLVGERWEETQY
TRBV7-9	NA	TRBJ1-1	few	ASSSSQFEAF
TRBV2	NA	TRBJ2-2	NA	ASQEGTTNTGELF
TRBV2	NA	TRBJ2-2	few	ASSEYQITNTGELF
TRBV3-1	TRBD2	TRBJ2-5	few	ASSPLGGWDGTQY
TRBV12-3/TRBV12-4	TRBD2	TRBJ2-1	NA	ASTPSGGAYNEQF
TRBV15	NA	TRBJ2-7	NA	ATSRDRQVLEQY
TRBV5-1	NA	TRBJ1-1	NA	ASRDNKNTQNTEAF
TRBV6-1	NA	TRBJ1-5	few	ASSRTALGQPQH
TRBV9	TRBD1	TRBJ1-1	few	ASSSRTGANTEAF
TRBV12-3/TRBV12-4	TRBD1	TRBJ1-5	medium-sized	ASSWDSFGGQPQH
TRBV10-3	TRBD1	TRBJ2-3	NA	AISLQGVADTQY
TRBV5-6	TRBD1	TRBJ1-5	many	ASSGPGQTNQPQH
TRBV12-3/TRBV12-4	NA	TRBJ2-7	NA	ASSLSRGIYEQY
TRBV27	TRBD1	TRBJ2-7	few	ASSPAGQGPYYEQY